The rows below give T cell receptor beta chains drawn from one sample of a study of blood T cell repertoires in COVID-19. Some clones are missing from TCRdb's copy, which holds only in-frame ones; the method was immunoSEQ multiplex PCR. This sample has around 130,000 clones; more than 80% occur once, and the top ten carry 9.5% to 15%. Sequenced sample: peripheral blood. The receptors derive from a woman aged 55-75 years with acute or convalescent COVID-19. Both conserved end residues are part of each CDR3. D genes are given only for firm matches. Some rows have no size entry. The others give once, few or many, or a class for an expanded clone.

TRBD1,TRBV5-1,TRBJ1-1,.,TGCGCCAGCAGCTTGGGGCGGACAGGGGACGCTTTCTTT,CASSLGRTGDAFF
TRBD2,TRBV27,TRBJ2-3,.,TGTGCCAGCAGTTTCGGAGCGGGGGGATTCACAGATACGCAGTATTTT,CASSFGAGGFTDTQYF
TRBD1,TRBV5-8,TRBJ1-6,.,TGTGCCAGCAGCCGCCGGACAGGGGGTTCACCCCTCCACTTT,CASSRRTGGSPLHF
.,TRBV29-1,TRBJ1-2,.,TGCAGCGTTCACGAGGGATTTGGCTACACCTTC,CSVHEGFGYTF
TRBD1,TRBV19,TRBJ1-2,.,TGTGCCAGTAGGTACGGACAGGGGAACTATGGCTACACCTTC,CASRYGQGNYGYTF
TRBD1,TRBV6-5,TRBJ1-2,few,TGTGCCAGCAGGCCCCAGGGGGCGCAGGGCTACACCTTC,CASRPQGAQGYTF
.,TRBV5-6,TRBJ1-2,.,TGTGCCAGCAGAGTGCAGGGGCGCCAAGGCTACACCTTC,CASRVQGRQGYTF
.,TRBV15,TRBJ2-7,.,TGTGCCACCAGCAGAGATCGGGAGCTCGAGCAGTACTTC,CATSRDRELEQYF
.,TRBV3-1/TRBV3-2,TRBJ1-3,.,TGTGCCAGCAGTAAATACAGGGCTACCTCTGGAAACACCATATATTTT,CASSKYRATSGNTIYF
TRBD1,TRBV6-6,TRBJ1-4,.,TGTGCCAGCAGTGTGACAGGGGCAGGTGAAAAACTGTTTTTT,CASSVTGAGEKLFF
.,TRBV18,TRBJ1-1,.,TGTGCCAGCTCCCTGGGGGCAACCATGAACACTGAAGCTTTCTTT,CASSLGATMNTEAFF
.,TRBV19,TRBJ1-5,.,TGTGCCAGTAGTATTGCGGCGGGACAGCCCCAGCATTTT,CASSIAAGQPQHF
.,TRBV9,TRBJ2-5,.,TGTGCCAGCAGCGTAGCTACATCCCCAGGGGCCGCCGAGACCCAGTACTTC,CASSVATSPGAAETQYF
.,TRBV11-3,TRBJ1-1,once,TGTGCCAGCAGCTTCGGCCGGGGCACTGAAGCTTTCTTT,CASSFGRGTEAFF
.,TRBV5-4,TRBJ1-1,few,TGTGCCAGCAGCTTGGAACAGGGGAACACTGAAGCTTTCTTT,CASSLEQGNTEAFF
.,TRBV5-1,TRBJ1-2,.,TGCGCCAGCAGCCGTGGCGGATGGGACTATGGCTACACCTTC,CASSRGGWDYGYTF
.,TRBV18,TRBJ2-3,few,TGTGCCAGCTCACCACCGGGGAGGTCAGACACAGATACGCAGTATTTT,CASSPPGRSDTDTQYF
.,TRBV12-3/TRBV12-4,TRBJ2-1,.,TGTGCCAGCAGTTTAGACAGTCCCGGTGAGCAGTTCTTC,CASSLDSPGEQFF
.,TRBV5-8,TRBJ1-4,.,TGTGCCAGCAGCTTGGACAGCTATAATGAAAAACTGTTTTTT,CASSLDSYNEKLFF
.,TRBV27,TRBJ1-4,.,TGTGCCAGCAGCTCAGGGGAGGGAAGAACTAATGAAAAACTGTTTTTT,CASSSGEGRTNEKLFF
.,TRBV2,TRBJ1-5,.,TGTGCCAGCAGTGCACAGGGATTTAATAAGCCCCAGCATTTT,CASSAQGFNKPQHF
.,TRBV10-3,TRBJ2-1,.,TGTGCCATCTCGCCCGGAACGGGCTCCTACAATGAGCAGTTCTTC,CAISPGTGSYNEQFF
.,TRBV4-1,TRBJ2-5,.,TGCGCCAGCAGCCAAGGCGACTACTTTGCGGGTAGCCAAGAGACCCAGTACTTC,CASSQGDYFAGSQETQYF
TRBD1,TRBV5-8,TRBJ2-7,.,TGTGCCAGCAGCCCCGGACAGGGGGCCGGCTCCGAGCAGTACTTC,CASSPGQGAGSEQYF
TRBD1,TRBV5-1,TRBJ1-3,.,TGCGCCAGCAGCTTCAGGACAGGGGCCGGAAACACCATATATTTT,CASSFRTGAGNTIYF
.,TRBV5-4,TRBJ1-2,.,TGTGCCAGCAGCTCCGGGGGACCCTTGGTGCATGGCTACACCTTC,CASSSGGPLVHGYTF
.,TRBV18,TRBJ1-1,.,TGTGCCAGCTCACAATACGATGGGCGGGCTAGCACTGAAGCTTTCTTT,CASSQYDGRASTEAFF
.,TRBV5-1,TRBJ1-2,.,TGCGCCAGCAGCTTACAGGGTACGTCGGATGGCTACACCTTC,CASSLQGTSDGYTF
TRBD1,TRBV6-6,TRBJ1-2,few,TGTGCCAGCGGTAGCGCGCGGGGACAGGGGGCGGGTGGCTACACCTTC,CASGSARGQGAGGYTF
TRBD2,TRBV5-4,TRBJ2-2,.,TGTGCCAGCAGCAGTGGACTAGCGGGGGACACCTCCACCGGGGAGCTGTTTTTT,CASSSGLAGDTSTGELFF
TRBD1,TRBV7-7,TRBJ2-2,.,TGTGCCAGCAGCACCGACAGGGGGGTACAGGCCGGGGAGCTGTTTTTT,CASSTDRGVQAGELFF
.,TRBV7-2,TRBJ1-5,.,TGTGCCAGCAGCTTAAACACGGCCGGCCTAGGGCCCCAGCATTTT,CASSLNTAGLGPQHF
.,TRBV3-1/TRBV3-2,TRBJ1-3,once,TGTGCCAGCAGCCCCCCGGTCATTGGCGGTCACACCATATATTTT,CASSPPVIGGHTIYF
.,TRBV2,TRBJ1-2,.,TGTGCCAGCAGCCTTTTAGGGGAAGTGGACTATGGCTACACCTTC,CASSLLGEVDYGYTF
.,TRBV5-1,TRBJ2-3,.,TGCGCCAGCAGCAATCCTAGCACAGATACGCAGTATTTT,CASSNPSTDTQYF
.,TRBV5-6,TRBJ2-6,.,TGTGCCAGCAGCCTTCAGGGTGCAGGGGCCAACGTCCTGACTTTC,CASSLQGAGANVLTF
TRBD1,TRBV5-1,TRBJ1-1,.,TGCGCCAGCAGTCGAAGTCTACAGGGGGTGACCACTGAAGCTTTCTTT,CASSRSLQGVTTEAFF
.,TRBV3-1/TRBV3-2,TRBJ2-2,.,TGTGCCAGCAGTCCCTCACCACAGCCTGGCGGGGAGCTGTTTTTT,CASSPSPQPGGELFF
TRBD1,TRBV14,TRBJ2-7,.,TGTGCCAGCAACCAACAGGGGGCTCACAGGGGTGAGCAGTACTTC,CASNQQGAHRGEQYF
.,TRBV7-2,TRBJ1-5,.,TGTGCCAGCAGCTTCGGACAGAATAGCAATCAGCCCCAGCATTTT,CASSFGQNSNQPQHF
.,TRBV4-1,TRBJ1-2,many,TGCGCCAGCAGTTTACTTCCAAACGACCCAGCGTCTGGCTACACCTTC,CASSLLPNDPASGYTF
.,TRBV6-5,TRBJ2-3,once,TGTGCCAGCAGCCTAGCCAGGGGCCCCACAGATACGCAGTATTTT,CASSLARGPTDTQYF
.,TRBV5-1,TRBJ1-1,.,TGCGCCAGCAGCTTGGAAGATACAGGGATTACTGAAGCTTTCTTT,CASSLEDTGITEAFF
.,TRBV25-1,TRBJ2-1,.,TGTGCCAGCAGTGACTCGAGGTTCTCCTACAATGAGCAGTTCTTC,CASSDSRFSYNEQFF
.,TRBV7-3,TRBJ1-5,.,TGTGCCAGCAGCTTAGGCCCCGATCAGCCCCAGCATTTT,CASSLGPDQPQHF